The clone carrying this T cell receptor (beta chain) has ten or more counts. Its target is not known. The data stem from a study of T-cell reconstitution after alpha-beta-depleted transplantation in children. Points from the study as a whole: As was reported, about two months after transplant, alpha-beta T cells came from several hundred expanded graft clones. T cells produced anew were the main source of T-cell counts and diversity one year after transplant. Surviving recipient T cells and intrathymic progenitors accounted for some patients' high TCRbeta diversity at day 60.

Unique molecular identifiers were used to barcode this TCRbeta library. Via MiXCR, TCRdb re-called the PCR reads, giving one row per CDR3 protein. The sample consists of about 200,000 distinct CDR3 sequences, under 8.5% of them appearing once. The CDR3 consists of 13 residues. CDR1 is MNHEY, CDR2 SVGAGI, per germline. V lost 2 bases and J 3 bases, leaving 8 bases between the germline ends. This receptor was taken from a boy under 10 years old with acute lymphoblastic leukemia, due to receive a stem cell transplant. Sequences were derived from PBMCs, sampled before TCRalphabeta/CD19-depleted stem cell transplant. The V call is TRBV6-5, the J call TRBJ2-7, with D maybe TRBD1 (5 bases). The CDR3 DNA follows: TGTGCCAGCAGTTACCGAAGGGGCTACGAGCAGTACTTC. Amino acids: CASSYRRGYEQYF.